These T cell receptor beta chains were read from a single sample in a study of circulating and synovial CD4+ cells in juvenile arthritis. The method was immunoSEQ multiplex PCR; TCRdb's version includes in-frame clones alone and lacks a portion of them. The sample gives around 32,000 clones, just under 97% of which show up once; approximately 0.19% is in the top ten. Sample: CD4+ T cells from blood. Source of these receptors: a human donor with juvenile idiopathic arthritis. Each CDR3 is given with its conserved first and last residue.

TRBJ1-1 | TRBV5-1 | CASSFDSFRRTEAFF
TRBJ2-7 | TRBV28 | CASSPGGRRYDYEQYF
TRBJ1-2 | TRBV28 | CASSLRAGGNYGYTF
TRBJ2-7 | TRBV6-5 | CASSYRDRGSYEQYF
TRBJ1-5 | TRBV2 | CASSYRDRLGNQPQHF
TRBJ2-1 | TRBV7-2 | CATRLAGGYNEQFF
TRBJ1-1 | TRBV19 | CASRLGTRNTEAFF
TRBJ1-2 | TRBV28 | CASTLRDRVSGYTF
TRBJ1-1 | TRBV18 | CASSRTGRNTEAFF
TRBJ1-2 | TRBV2 | CASSEPWHYGYTF
TRBJ2-1 | TRBV2 | CASSLAASYNEQFF
TRBJ2-4 | TRBV5-4 | CASSLGGVAGKNIQYF
TRBJ2-1 | TRBV9 | CASSVGQGVGEQFF
TRBJ2-3 | TRBV7-9 | CASKITSTDTQYF
TRBJ1-4 | TRBV7-9 | CASSLGQGANEKLFF
TRBJ2-1 | TRBV9 | CASSPGQGTYNEQFF
TRBJ1-1 | TRBV4-1 | CASSQDGRGATEAFF
TRBJ1-1 | TRBV2 | CASSQNRNTEAFF
TRBJ2-2 | TRBV30 | CAWAQGTGELFF
TRBJ2-7 | TRBV29-1 | CSVKVGTSLSYEQYF
TRBJ1-1 | TRBV2 | CASSPRGQGVLGTEAFF
TRBJ1-2 | TRBV7-2 | CASSPGTGGYGYTF
TRBJ2-1 | TRBV7-2 | CASSLLAGDYNEQFF
TRBJ2-7 | TRBV28 | CASSTPGSSTYEQYF
TRBJ2-7 | TRBV6-6 | CASSRTAAAYEQYF
TRBJ2-6 | TRBV5-4 | CASREGPGANVLTF
TRBJ1-1 | TRBV6-5 | CASWRGGEAFF
TRBJ2-1 | TRBV5-1 | CASSLGHYPSSYNEQFF
TRBJ1-4 | TRBV7-9 | CASSFPRGDGNEKLFF
TRBJ1-6 | TRBV5-5 | CASSQPGRNSPLHF
TRBJ1-5 | TRBV7-2 | CASSLGGQPQHF